Ten or more counts support the clone carrying this T cell receptor beta chain. Its specificity is not known. This sample is part of a study of T cells after yellow fever vaccination. Points from the study as a whole: Contamination of FACS-sorted repertoires by abundant clonotypes from the bulk population could occur. The study found a weaker secondary response that peaked faster, day 5 versus 15.

Synthesis of TCR cDNA relied on 5'RACE template switching, which attached a universal primer site and UMIs. In TCRdb, the 5' RACE reads were re-called with MiXCR into one record per CDR3 protein. This sample yields more than 200,000 distinct CDR3 sequences, of which approximately 3.6% are seen a single time; approximately 18% belongs to the top ten. Germline CDR1 and CDR2: SGHTA and FQGNSA. V gave up 5 bases and J gave up 0 bases; unmatched junction bases: 12. The CDR3 is 18 amino acids. Sequences were derived from PBMCs, sampled 15 days after the yellow fever booster vaccination. This TCR came from a man aged 18 to 35 who received the YFV17D yellow fever vaccine. The chain combines TRBV7-2 with TRBJ2-7, with 11 bases that match TRBD2. CDR3 bases: TGTGCCAGCAGCCGAGGGACTAGCGGCTCTACAAGCTCCTACGAGCAGTACGTC. Translation: CASSRGTSGSTSSYEQYV.